This T cell receptor beta chain was sequenced during a study of blood T cell repertoires in COVID-19. Study-wide background: The samples span acute and convalescent COVID-19 from the United States, Italy and Spain.

This clone was observed a handful of times. Other DNA sequences in this sample translate to the same CDR3. Authors' analysis steps: Reference gene primer amplification gave estimated nucleated cell counts. Repertoires were generated with immunoSEQ multiplex PCR, while TCRdb's copy carries only in-frame clones and drops some. That table furnishes V, J and clone size, whereas the DNA furnished D and trimming. Altogether about 250,000 clones are present, roughly 85% being singletons, with the ten largest covering 8.5% to 9.5%. The clonotype was recovered from a woman aged 45 to 65 with acute COVID-19. The sample comprised PBMCs or T cells enriched from blood (not recorded which).

In nucleotides, the CDR3 is TGTGCCAGCAGCGTAGCTCAGGGCGCGAATAATTCACCCCTCCACTTT. Translating it yields CASSVAQGANNSPLHF. The rearrangement uses TRBV9 and TRBJ1-6, with D possibly being TRBD1 (5 bases). This CDR3 region has 16 residues. V was pared by 0 bases and J by 5 bases, with 12 bases between. Germline V gives CDR1 SGDLS, CDR2 YYNGEE.